This TCR beta chain was sequenced for a study of shared clonotypes between healthy human individuals. As regards this clone: Its antigen is as yet unknown.

Study-wide findings and caveats: On the whole, naive subsets had larger estimated richness than memory subsets had. Clonotypes not shared had lower generation probabilities than those common to all four donors.

Repertoires were generated with immunoSEQ multiplex PCR, while TCRdb's copy carries only in-frame clones and drops some. This sample has millions of clones, with approximately 94% found just once. Naive CD8 isolation took CD45RO-negative cells positively selected for CCR7 and excluded terminally differentiated effector memory CD45RA+ cells. The CDR3 has 14 residues. The V end was cut by 0 bases, the J end by 2 bases, with 7 bases between. Germline CDR1 SGHRS, CDR2 YFSETQ. This TCR derives from a man aged 18-30 years in good health. The sequenced material came from naive CD8+ T cells sorted from blood. The chain recombines TRBV5-1 with TRBJ2-3; no clear D. The CDR3 DNA sequence: TGCGCCAGCAGCTTGGGGTATAACACAGATACGCAGTATTTT. Its translation is CASSLGYNTDTQYF.